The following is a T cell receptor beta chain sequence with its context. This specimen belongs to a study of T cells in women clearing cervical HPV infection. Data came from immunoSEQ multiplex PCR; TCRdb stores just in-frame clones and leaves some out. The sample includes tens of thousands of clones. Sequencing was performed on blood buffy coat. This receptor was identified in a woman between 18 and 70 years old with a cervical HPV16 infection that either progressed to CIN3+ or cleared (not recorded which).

The CDR3 DNA, read in part, is TGCGCCAGCAGTCACCAACGGGGGACAGGGGTTCGGTATGGC. It codes for CASSHQRGTGVRYG. The whole CDR3 protein reads CASSHQRGTGVRYGYTF. J is TRBJ1-2 and V is TRBV23-1, with TRBD1 matching 10 bases. Read coverage stops 3 residues before the CDR3 terminus; the germline J gene supplies the remainder. TRBV23-1 is flagged as an ORF with uncertain function. The CDR3 totals 17 residues. J lost 5 bases, V lost 3 bases, and 12 bases had no gene match.